Listed below are T cell receptor beta chains from one sample, sequenced in a study of blood T cell repertoires in COVID-19. Profiled with immunoSEQ multiplex PCR; TCRdb holds only in-frame clones, not every one. The sample consists of over 80,000 clones, roughly 88% of them appearing once. Source material: peripheral blood. These TCRs come from a woman aged 80 or older with acute or convalescent COVID-19. The CDR3 runs from the conserved cysteine through the conserved F or W. Only part of the rows carry a size: once, few, many, or a class if the clone is expanded.

clone_size	v_call	cdr3_length	j_call	cdr3_aa
NA	TRBV24-1	16	TRBJ2-2	CATRAPGSHSIGELFF
NA	TRBV2	15	TRBJ1-4	CASSEAGTGEEKLFF
NA	TRBV19	15	TRBJ1-1	CASSHTRPRDTEAFF
NA	TRBV4-2	15	TRBJ1-1	CASSPPDRSRPEAFF
NA	TRBV9	15	TRBJ1-5	CASSVGTGGGQPQHF
NA	TRBV27	14	TRBJ2-5	CASSLGLAGETQYF
NA	TRBV20-1	11	TRBJ2-7	CSASTGRQGYF
NA	TRBV5-1	16	TRBJ2-2	CASSLTGGTNTGELFF
NA	TRBV6-6	13	TRBJ2-5	CASSYRGQETQYF
NA	TRBV7-2	16	TRBJ1-2	CASSLASVGQSFGYTF
NA	TRBV4-2	17	TRBJ2-7	CASSRTLTGEGLNEQYF
NA	TRBV15	14	TRBJ2-7	CATSRDLQNYEQYF
NA	TRBV6-5	15	TRBJ1-2	CASRATAASSWGYTF
few	TRBV28	14	TRBJ2-3	CASSLSGFGDTQYF
NA	TRBV6-5	14	TRBJ2-1	CASRAGQAYNEQFF
NA	TRBV19	17	TRBJ1-1	CASSIFLGGQMNTEAFF
NA	TRBV5-1	15	TRBJ2-3	CASSTGQQGADTQYF
NA	TRBV2	14	TRBJ2-5	CASSSQGYQETQYF
NA	TRBV19	14	TRBJ1-1	CASSITRGRTEAFF
NA	TRBV9	16	TRBJ2-3	CASSLTLAGDLDTQYF
NA	TRBV18	14	TRBJ2-7	CASSPLTQEGEQYF
once	TRBV4-1	12	TRBJ2-5	CASSQGAETQYF
once	TRBV9	15	TRBJ1-1	CASSVFGGAGTEAFF
few	TRBV5-1	14	TRBJ1-5	CASSSGQGTQPQHF
NA	TRBV7-2	15	TRBJ1-3	CASSPAGALGNTIYF
NA	TRBV9	16	TRBJ1-3	CASSAPGGSSGNTIYF
once	TRBV18	13	TRBJ2-1	CASSPGAYNEQFF
NA	TRBV6-4	18	TRBJ2-1	CASSPGTSGSWGHNEQFF
NA	TRBV28	14	TRBJ2-7	CASSSVGQIYEQYF
NA	TRBV5-1	15	TRBJ2-2	CASSPRLAGDGELFF
NA	TRBV19	14	TRBJ1-6	CASSPITGNSPLHF
NA	TRBV4-1	16	TRBJ1-6	CASSQRFGGVDSPLHF
NA	TRBV4-1	16	TRBJ2-1	CASSQNSGDFYNEQFF